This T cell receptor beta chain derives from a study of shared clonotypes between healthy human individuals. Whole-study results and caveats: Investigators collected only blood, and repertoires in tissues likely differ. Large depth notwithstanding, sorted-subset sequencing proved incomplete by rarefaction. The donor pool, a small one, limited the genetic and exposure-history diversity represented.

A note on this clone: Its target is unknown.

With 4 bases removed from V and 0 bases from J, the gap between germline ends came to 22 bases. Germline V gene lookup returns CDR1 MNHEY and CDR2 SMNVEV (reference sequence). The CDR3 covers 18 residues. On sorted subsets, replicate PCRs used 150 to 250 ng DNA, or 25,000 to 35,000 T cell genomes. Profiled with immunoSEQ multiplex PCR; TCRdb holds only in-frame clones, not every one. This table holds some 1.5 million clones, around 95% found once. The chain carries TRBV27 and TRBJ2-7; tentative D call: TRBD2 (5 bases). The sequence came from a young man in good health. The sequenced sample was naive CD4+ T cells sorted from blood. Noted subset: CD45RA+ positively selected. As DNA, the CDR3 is TGTGCCAGCAGTTCATCCGAGGGCGCCGGGTGGCCCTCCTACGAGCAGTACTTC. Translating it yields CASSSSEGAGWPSYEQYF.